The sequence of this T cell receptor (beta chain) was determined in a study of blood T cell repertoires in COVID-19. Whole-study context: Sites in the United States, Italy and Spain provided acute and convalescent COVID-19 samples.

The data were produced by immunoSEQ multiplex PCR, yet TCRdb's version contains in-frame clones alone and is incomplete. The data contain about 430,000 clones, 88% of them singletons. CDR1 is SGHTA, CDR2 FQGNSA, per germline. V trimming: 5 bases; J trimming: 4 bases; junction bases outside the gene matches: 7. This CDR3 is built from 16 residues. Enrollees, about 18 to 95 years old, lived in about two dozen US areas. The sample was PBMCs or T cells enriched from blood (not recorded which). The sequence came from a woman in her 30s with acute COVID-19. The rearrangement joins TRBV7-2 to TRBJ2-2, with 10 positions matching TRBD1. Here the CDR3 reads CASSRSGTGVTGELFF. The CDR3 nucleotides read TGTGCCAGCAGCAGATCCGGGACAGGGGTCACCGGGGAGCTGTTTTTT.